The rows below give T cell receptor beta chains drawn from one sample of a study of OX40 agonist ivuxolimab in advanced cancers. Clones were read by immunoSEQ multiplex PCR, and TCRdb kept only the in-frame ones, dropping some. The sample gives approximately 78,000 clones, around 88% of which show up once; about 6.9% is in the top ten. This sample comprised CD4+ or CD8+ T cells sorted from blood, obtained in a trial of the OX40 agonist ivuxolimab. These receptors were taken from an adult with an advanced solid tumor such as melanoma, head and neck, liver or kidney cancer. CDR3s include the opening cysteine and the closing phenylalanine or tryptophan. The D gene is left open where the match is weak. For some rows the clone size is stated as once, few or many, or as a class when expanded; others skip it.

j_call | clone_size | cdr3_length | v_call | d_call | cdr3_nt | cdr3_aa
TRBJ2-2 | . | 17 | TRBV7-2 | . | TGTGCCAGCAGCTTTACGGGGGCCGGGAGTAGGACCGGGGAGCTGTTTTTT | CASSFTGAGSRTGELFF
TRBJ2-5 | . | 14 | TRBV30 | . | TGTGCCTGGAGTGTCGGCAGTCGGCAAGAGACCCAGTACTTC | CAWSVGSRQETQYF
TRBJ2-3 | few | 15 | TRBV5-4 | TRBD1 | TGTGCCAGCAGCTTGCGACAGGGTAGGACAGATACGCAGTATTTT | CASSLRQGRTDTQYF
TRBJ2-1 | . | 14 | TRBV7-9 | TRBD1 | TGTGCCAGCAGCGTGGACAGGGAGAGGAATGAGCAGTTCTTC | CASSVDRERNEQFF
TRBJ2-3 | . | 14 | TRBV2 | . | TGTGCCAGTTCCCGGTGGGGGGGCACAGATACGCAGTATTTT | CASSRWGGTDTQYF
TRBJ1-5 | . | 16 | TRBV21-1 | . | TGTGCCAGCAGCAGGCCCCGGGACAGAGGAAATCAGCCCCAGCATTTT | CASSRPRDRGNQPQHF
TRBJ1-5 | . | 12 | TRBV15 | . | TGTGCCACCAGCAGAGATGGCCAGCCCCAGCATTTT | CATSRDGQPQHF
TRBJ2-1 | . | 17 | TRBV30 | TRBD2 | TGTGCCTGGAGTCCATATAGAGCGGGAGGGCTATACAATGAGCAGTTCTTC | CAWSPYRAGGLYNEQFF
TRBJ1-6 | . | 16 | TRBV7-3 | TRBD1 | TGTGCCAGCAGCCCGCTTACAGGGGGTCAAAATTCACCCCTCCACTTT | CASSPLTGGQNSPLHF
TRBJ1-1 | few | 13 | TRBV7-9 | . | TGTGCCAGCAGCTTACGGGGGAACACTGAAGCTTTCTTT | CASSLRGNTEAFF
TRBJ2-3 | once | 14 | TRBV14 | . | TGTGCCAGCAGCCAAACACTAAGCACAGATACGCAGTATTTT | CASSQTLSTDTQYF
TRBJ2-7 | . | 17 | TRBV4-2 | TRBD2 | TGTGCCAGCAGCCAAGGAGTAGGGACTAGCGGGAGAAACGAGCAGTACTTC | CASSQGVGTSGRNEQYF